This is a list of T cell receptor beta chains from one sample in a study of ipilimumab plus nivolumab after autologous stem cell transplantation. Profiling relied on immunoSEQ multiplex PCR, and the TCRdb table lists in-frame clones only, not all of them. Seen here are over 8,000 clones, around 73% observed once, and the top ten hold 8.2%. The sample consisted of PBMCs, taken in a trial of ipilimumab plus nivolumab as post-transplant consolidation. These receptor sequences come from a male donor with diffuse large B-cell lymphoma. CDR3s include the opening cysteine and the closing phenylalanine or tryptophan. The D gene is left open where the match is weak. Clone size is shown for a subset of rows, as once, few, many or a class of expanded clone.

11	once	TRBV5-1	.	TRBJ2-7	CASSLENEQYF	TGCGCCAGCAGCTTAGAGAACGAGCAGTACTTC
14	.	TRBV13	TRBD2	TRBJ2-7	CASSPRGFSYEQYF	TGTGCCAGCAGCCCGCGGGGGTTCTCCTACGAGCAGTACTTC
13	.	TRBV7-9	.	TRBJ1-5	CASSLGGVQPQHF	TGTGCCAGCAGCTTAGGAGGGGTTCAGCCCCAGCATTTT
15	.	TRBV15	.	TRBJ1-4	CATSRDRPVNEKLFF	TGTGCCACCAGCAGAGACAGGCCGGTCAATGAAAAACTGTTTTTT
12	.	TRBV28	.	TRBJ1-2	CASSLTDYGYTF	TGTGCCAGCAGCCTCACGGACTATGGCTACACCTTC
18	.	TRBV7-2	TRBD1	TRBJ1-6	CASSDRDRGSSYNSPLHF	TGTGCCAGCAGCGACCGGGACAGGGGGAGCTCCTATAATTCACCCCTCCACTTT
13	.	TRBV10-3	.	TRBJ1-4	CAISVSGNEKLFF	TGTGCCATCAGTGTATCGGGAAATGAAAAACTGTTTTTT
13	.	TRBV11-1	TRBD1	TRBJ2-7	CASRGQGAPEQYF	TGTGCCAGCAGAGGACAGGGGGCGCCCGAGCAGTACTTC
13	.	TRBV28	.	TRBJ1-1	CASSLGGWTEAFF	TGTGCCAGCAGTTTAGGGGGCTGGACTGAAGCTTTCTTT
18	.	TRBV9	.	TRBJ2-2	CASSVRPGGETNTGELFF	TGTGCCAGCAGCGTGAGACCCGGGGGCGAAACGAACACCGGGGAGCTGTTTTTT
16	few	TRBV7-9	.	TRBJ1-6	CASSLVDILGISPLHF	TGTGCCAGCAGCTTAGTCGACATTTTAGGGATTTCACCCCTCCACTTT
15	.	TRBV30	TRBD1	TRBJ1-1	CAWNDRGGLSTEAFF	TGTGCCTGGAATGACAGGGGGGGGTTAAGCACTGAAGCTTTCTTT
12	.	TRBV29-1	TRBD1	TRBJ1-2	CSVGTGGGGYTF	TGCAGCGTAGGGACAGGAGGTGGAGGCTACACCTTC
17	.	TRBV5-6	TRBD2	TRBJ2-1	CASSTRSGGAFYNEQFF	TGTGCCAGCAGCACGCGTAGCGGGGGGGCTTTCTACAATGAGCAGTTCTTC
13	.	TRBV29-1	.	TRBJ1-2	CSVGTVGGTGYTF	TGCAGCGTTGGGACAGTCGGCGGTACTGGCTACACCTTC
12	once	TRBV7-2	.	TRBJ2-1	CASSLDRNEQFF	TGTGCCAGCAGCTTAGACCGGAATGAGCAGTTCTTC
14	few	TRBV7-9	.	TRBJ1-3	CASSPALTAEIIYF	TGTGCCAGCAGCCCGGCCCTGACAGCCGAAATCATATATTTT
16	.	TRBV9	.	TRBJ2-2	CASSVGVAWGSGELFF	TGTGCCAGCAGCGTAGGGGTGGCCTGGGGCTCCGGGGAGCTGTTTTTT
14	once	TRBV7-9	.	TRBJ2-7	CASSSDSSWDEQYF	TGTGCCAGCAGCTCAGACAGCTCCTGGGACGAGCAGTACTTC
16	.	TRBV28	.	TRBJ2-2	CASSFPRGASPGELFF	TGTGCCAGCAGTTTTCCCCGGGGGGCTTCACCCGGGGAGCTGTTTTTT
16	.	TRBV5-4	TRBD1	TRBJ2-1	CASSLGGGTGGNEQFF	TGTGCCAGCAGTCTTGGGGGAGGGACAGGGGGCAATGAGCAGTTCTTC
16	.	TRBV15	.	TRBJ2-1	CATSRDKRWGRGEQFF	TGTGCCACCAGCAGAGATAAGAGGTGGGGGCGGGGTGAGCAGTTCTTC
20	.	TRBV7-8	.	TRBJ1-6	CASSDPSGPRLVSYNSPLHF	TGTGCCAGCAGCGATCCTTCCGGGCCACGACTCGTCTCCTATAATTCACCCCTCCACTTT
13	.	TRBV2	.	TRBJ2-4	CASKGPGKNIQYF	TGTGCCAGCAAGGGCCCAGGAAAAAACATTCAGTACTTC
14	once	TRBV5-1	.	TRBJ1-6	CASSSDGWNSPLHF	TGCGCCAGCAGCTCTGATGGGTGGAATTCACCCCTCCACTTT
13	.	TRBV4-1	.	TRBJ2-7	CASSQGQDSEQYF	TGCGCCAGCAGCCAAGGACAGGACTCCGAGCAGTACTTC